The clone carrying this TCR beta chain was seen just once. Its target is unknown. This entry is derived from a study of cytomegalovirus exposure and HLA in healthy donors. The V gene lost 3 bases and the J gene lost 9 bases, with 18 bases spanning the gap. Per the germline V gene, CDR1 is MNHEY and CDR2 is SMNVEV (reference sequence). This CDR3 contains 14 residues. In the PCR, 60 Vbeta and 13 Jbeta primers were used. Libraries were prepared by immunoSEQ multiplex PCR; TCRdb keeps only in-frame clonotypes and omits some of them. Of some 190,000 clones listed, around 80% are singletons. Study results and limitations: The study found most TCR sequences rare, yet found some public TCRs in many donors. Testing in vitro showed a few CMV-associated chains specific for CMV antigens. TCR beta V- and J-gene trimming was later associated with a missense DCLRE1C variant.

V is TRBV27 and J is TRBJ2-7, with TRBD2 as a possible D gene (6 bases). The clonotype was recovered from a man aged 18 to 30 in good health and CMV-seronegative. Sequenced sample: PBMCs. The CDR3 DNA reads as TGTGCCAGCAGTTTCGGGCGGGGCACCGGGGGGCAGTACTTC. It specifies CASSFGRGTGGQYF.